The T cell receptor (beta chain) described here comes from a study of blood T cell repertoires in COVID-19. Using immunoSEQ multiplex PCR, the repertoire was profiled, and TCRdb retains in-frame clones only, with some absent. The sample yields around 350,000 clones, about 88% seen once. The germline CDR1 and CDR2 sequences are SGHRS and YFSETQ. V shed 4 bases, J shed 0 bases, and the junction held 6 bases outside the gene matches. The CDR3 spans 16 residues. What was sequenced was peripheral blood. The TCR comes from a human donor in a cohort sampled during active COVID-19. V usage is TRBV5-1 and J usage is TRBJ2-2; 7 nucleotides line up with TRBD1. The CDR3 DNA is TGCGCCAGCAGCCGATACAGGGGCGCGAACACCGGGGAGCTGTTTTTT. Encoded protein: CASSRYRGANTGELFF.